This paragraph covers one T cell receptor (beta chain) sequence. There is no known antigen for this receptor. Base qualities are not provided; no much larger clone lies one nucleotide away. Each collaborating institution followed its own protocols to collect whole blood in K2EDTA tubes. Collaborator samples were shipped for TCRbeta analysis as frozen whole blood, isolated PBMCs, or DNA extracted from either sample type. This specimen belongs to a study of blood T cell repertoires in COVID-19 (dated by TCRdb to about 2020). Some background on the complete study: Samples from collaborators originated in the United States, Italy and Spain and spanned both the acute and convalescent phases of COVID-19. Deeply sampled blood TCRbeta repertoires from subjects exposed to, actively infected with, or recovered from COVID-19 were included in the dataset. A de-identified subject ID, COVID-19 status, age in years and sex were almost always included in the sample metadata. The repertoires were released in a freely available public database meant as a resource for research on the immune response to SARS-CoV-2. Where available, HLA class I and class II types were obtained from metadata supplied by the sample provider rather than from assay-based typing. The prospective study material was composed of cDNA or gDNA derived from T cells, B-cell-depleted T cells, or PBMCs. The samples were drawn from two sources: the first 160 participants of the ongoing ImmuneRACE study, and 1,254 subjects contributed by 6 global collaborators.

Overall study outcomes, separate from this receptor: The amount of clinical and demographic metadata varied by source and participant and was provided uncurated.

TCRbeta CDR3 regions were amplified from genomic DNA using the immunoSEQ Assay, a bias-controlled multiplex PCR. The authors' analysis ran thus. The number of nucleated cells in each sample was estimated from the amplification of reference gene primers within the assay. Sequence reads were collapsed and filtered to measure the absolute abundance of every unique TCRbeta CDR3 rearrangement. For each sample, productive Simpson clonality was calculated by taking the square root of Simpson's diversity index across productive rearrangements. TCRdb limited this immuneACCESS table to in-frame rearrangements with V and J called. A share of clones is missing; checked studies link under half to unresolved V genes, and the rest is unexplained. V and J calls plus clone size are reproduced from that table; the DNA served to infer D and trimming. The sample table contains around 25,000 clones; only one count was recorded for 70% to 90% of them. In total, the top ten clones hold 8% to 10% of the sample.

The CDR3 sequence holds 20 residues, the cysteine and phenylalanine included. CDR3 DNA only is kept here, 60 bases in frame from base 1. Trimming leaves V shorter by 5 bases and J shorter by 4 bases, with the junction holding 21 bases beyond the gene matches. Per the germline V gene (reference sequence), LNHDA is the CDR1 and SQIVND is the CDR2. The sample taken for sequencing was peripheral blood. This clonotype originated in a human donor with active COVID-19. The donor label of this sample is uncertain. The chain employs TRBV19 and TRBJ2-2; 8 central nucleotides agree with TRBD1. The nucleotides are TGTGCCAGTAGTCCAAGAGGGGGCCTAGGTCAGGGGGCGCGCACCGGGGAGCTGTTTTTT. Its amino acids are CASSPRGGLGQGARTGELFF.